The present TCR beta chain was sequenced within a study of CD8+ T cells in alopecia areata. In the study overall: The drug, oral tofacitinib, was given to treated patients at 5 to 10 mg twice daily. Patients given treatment had severity scored by the percentage of scalp area affected.

The CDR3 contains 10 residues. V lost 5 bases and J lost 1, with 2 bases in between. Germline V gene data show CDR1 as DFQATT and CDR2 as SNEGSKA (reference sequence). Sequencing templates came from extracted RNA that was reverse transcribed into cDNA. Here immunoSEQ multiplex PCR was the method, and the copy in TCRdb shows in-frame clones only, minus some. Of hundreds of thousands of clones listed, roughly three fifths are singletons. Of note for this clone: Its antigen remains unidentified. Other DNA sequences within the sample encode an identical CDR3.

Treatment meaning: oral pan-JAK inhibitor, 5-10 mg twice daily. Study observations and caveats: Within the top 100, expanded CD8+ clones significantly decreased with tofacitinib, as did scalp clonality. Throughout tofacitinib, many expanded lesional clones continued to persist in scalp and blood.

Sequences were derived from CD4+ T cells sorted from blood, sampled at approximately week 42, from a patient treated with tofacitinib. The chain employs TRBV20-1 and TRBJ2-5; D uncertain. The TCR comes from a human donor with alopecia areata. CDR3: CSALQETQYF. Here the CDR3 DNA reads TGCAGTGCTCTCCAAGAGACCCAGTACTTC.